Presented here are 20 T cell receptor beta chains from one specimen sequenced in a study of CD8+CD57+ T cells in acquired aplastic anemia. Profiling that covered TCR beta VDJ and CDR3 relied on genomic DNA as its template. TCRdb re-called the reads through MiXCR, storing one row per CDR3 protein. This sample has more than 100,000 distinct CDR3 sequences; around 48% occur once, and the top ten carry around 2.3%. The source material was sorted CD4+, CD8+, or CD8+CD57+ T cells (not recorded which) from PBMCs. The origin of the receptors is a human donor in good health, serving as a control.

The chain employs TRBV11-2 and TRBJ1-5; 8 bases fit TRBD1. With V trimmed by 0 bases and J by 2 bases, 0 bases remained unmatched. The CDR3 is made up of 15 amino acids. Germline lookup yields CDR1 SGHAT and CDR2 FQNNGV. The CDR3: CASSLEQGGNQPQHF. The CDR3 bases are TGTGCCAGCAGCTTAGAACAGGGGGGCAATCAGCCCCAGCATTTT.

With regard to this clonotype: This may be a read error: a much more frequent sequence differs by one nucleotide. The chain recombines TRBV20-1 with TRBJ1-4, with a possible D match to TRBD1 (5 bases). This CDR3 is 15 amino acids long. Germline CDR1 and CDR2: DFQATT and SNEGSKA (reference sequence). For the CDR3, the DNA is TGCAGTCCTAGGGGACCGACGGTGGGTGGTGAAAAACTGTTTTTT. Translation gives CSPRGPTVGGEKLFF.

The V and J genes are TRBV9 and TRBJ2-7; D possibly corresponds to TRBD1 (6 bases). This CDR3 is 14 amino acids long. Germline V gene sequence: CDR1 SGDLS, CDR2 YYNGEE. V shed 4 bases and J shed 7 bases, with 18 bases lying between them. The CDR3 spells CASSLGGFGGEQYF. CDR3 sequence (DNA): TGTGCCAGCAGCCTTGGGGGCTTTGGGGGAGAGCAGTACTTC.

There are many counts of this clonotype. This rearrangement joins TRBV4-2 to TRBJ1-2; D may be TRBD1 (6 bases). Germline V gene lookup returns CDR1 LGHNA and CDR2 YNFKEQ. This CDR3 is built from 15 residues. The V gene lost 3 bases and the J gene lost 4 bases, with 15 bases spanning the gap. In DNA form, the CDR3 reads TGTGCCAGCAGCCATCAGGGGCAGCCCATCTATGGCTACACCTTC. It is translated as CASSHQGQPIYGYTF.

The CDR3 loop reads CASRSGTGESTEAFF. CDR3 in DNA: TGCGCCAGCAGATCCGGGACAGGGGAAAGCACTGAAGCTTTCTTT. This rearrangement joins TRBV10-2 to TRBJ1-1; 10 positions match TRBD1. Germline CDR1 WSHSY, CDR2 SAAADI. The CDR3 covers 15 residues. V was pared by 6 bases and J by 4 bases, with 8 bases of the junction left unmatched.

The J gene is TRBJ2-3, the V gene TRBV5-1; D is ambiguous. The CDR3 loop spans 15 amino acids. The V end lost 0 bases, the J end lost 1 base, and 9 bases lay between the germline ends. Germline V gives CDR1 SGHRS, CDR2 YFSETQ. The CDR3 loop reads CASSLALSGTDTQYF. CDR3 bases: TGCGCCAGCAGCTTGGCCCTGTCGGGCACAGATACGCAGTATTTT.

V gene TRBV29-1 combines with J gene TRBJ1-6; no clear D. The germline CDR1 and CDR2 sequences are SQVTM and ANQGSEA. This CDR3 comprises 11 residues. V was cut by 4 bases and J by 8 bases, with 6 bases left in between. The CDR3 loop reads CSVGEDSPLHF. The CDR3 nucleotides read TGCAGCGTTGGCGAGGATTCACCCCTCCACTTT.

V usage is TRBV7-8 and J usage is TRBJ2-7; 9 positions agree with TRBD1. CDR1 SGHVS and CDR2 FQNEAQ come from the germline V gene. The ends lost 5 bases at V and 6 bases at J; junction bases unmatched: 8. The CDR3 runs 14 residues. Here the CDR3 DNA reads TGTGCCAGCAGCGCTCCGGGACAGGGACGCGAGCAGTACTTC. Translated, it gives CASSAPGQGREQYF. The variable domain in full, completed from reference TRBV7-8 and TRBJ2-7, reads GAGVSQSPRYKVAKRGQDVALRCDPISGHVSLFWYQQALGQGPEFLTYFQNEAQLDKSGLPSDRFFAERPEGSVSTLKIQRTQQEDSAVYLCASSAPGQGREQYFGPGTRLTVT.

This clonotype has at least ten counts. This chain joins TRBV11-2 and TRBJ2-7; D is ambiguous. The germline CDR1 and CDR2 sequences are SGHAT and FQNNGV. Trimming removed 2 bases from V and 6 bases from J, with 20 bases in between. The CDR3 is 16 residues long. CDR3 amino acids: CASSLSFTFFATEQYF. In nucleotides, the CDR3 is TGTGCCAGCAGCTTAAGTTTTACTTTTTTTGCTACCGAGCAGTACTTC.

The chain joins TRBV29-1 to TRBJ1-5, with 8 nucleotides matching TRBD1. V lost 5 bases to trimming and J lost 6 bases; unmatched junction nucleotides: 9. Germline V CDR1 and CDR2: SQVTM, ANQGSEA. This CDR3 has 14 residues. This CDR3 reads CSVQGQGGGQPQHF. The CDR3 bases are TGCAGCGTTCAAGGACAGGGCGGGGGTCAGCCCCAGCATTTT.

Ten or more counts support this clonotype. The chain is built from TRBV6-2 or TRBV6-3 and TRBJ2-3, with 7 bases matching TRBD2. The CDR3 has 15 residues. V was clipped by 8 bases and J by 5 bases; unmatched bases: 13. CDR1 is MNHEY, CDR2 SVGEGT, per germline. For the CDR3, the DNA is TGTGCCAGCCATGGGACGGTAGCGGGTAAAGATACGCAGTATTTT. It translates to CASHGTVAGKDTQYF.

The rearrangement joins TRBV10-3 to TRBJ2-7; 8 nucleotides align to TRBD2. The germline CDR1 and CDR2 sequences are ENHRY and SYGVKD. With 10 bases clipped from V and 2 bases from J, the junction kept 13 bases outside the gene matches. The CDR3 consists of 15 residues. The CDR3 loop reads CATSAGGGATYEQYF. CDR3 bases: TGTGCCACCTCGGCCGGGGGGGGGGCAACCTACGAGCAGTACTTC.

This clonotype was observed at least ten times. V is TRBV7-9 and J is TRBJ1-2; D unresolved. Germline CDR1 and CDR2: SEHNR and FQNEAQ (reference sequence). V was shortened by 1 base and J by 8 bases, with 11 bases between the two germline ends. The CDR3 runs 13 residues. CDR3 coding DNA: TGTGCCAGCAGCTTAGAGTTTCAAGGGGGCTACACCTTC. Protein sequence: CASSLEFQGGYTF.

A single count supports this clonotype. This rearrangement joins TRBV5-6 to TRBJ2-7; 9 nucleotides match TRBD2. J gave up 2 bases and V 2 bases, and 5 bases lay outside the gene matches. This CDR3 is 15 amino acids long. CDR1 and CDR2 (germline): SGHDT, YYEEEE. The CDR3 DNA reads TGTGCCAGCAGCTTTATCGGCGGGGGGGCCTACGAGCAGTACTTC. Residues: CASSFIGGGAYEQYF.

CDR3 in DNA: TGTGCCAGCAGCCAGAGTTGGGGCAAGGGTCAGCCCCAGCATTTT. This translates into CASSQSWGKGQPQHF. The V gene is TRBV27, the J gene TRBJ1-5; D is possibly TRBD1 (5 bases). There are 15 residues in the CDR3. The V gene's germline CDR1 is MNHEY and CDR2 SMNVEV (reference sequence). V gave up 6 bases and J gave up 6 bases, with 18 bases separating them.

The CDR3 loop reads CASSRSGRSTDTQYF. CDR3 bases: TGTGCCAGCAGCCGATCGGGACGAAGCACAGATACGCAGTATTTT. This sequence joins TRBV5-6 and TRBJ2-3; D possibly uses TRBD1 or TRBD2 (5 bases each). The germline CDR1 and CDR2 sequences are SGHDT and YYEEEE. The V end was cut by 4 bases, the J end by 0 bases, with 12 bases between. The CDR3 runs 15 residues.

This clonotype was detected ten times or more. The chain recombines TRBV5-1 with TRBJ1-2, with 8 bases identical to TRBD1. CDR3 length equals 13 residues. In germline, CDR1 is SGHRS, CDR2 YFSETQ. Trimming removed 0 bases from V and 10 bases from J; junction bases left unmatched: 5. CDR3 sequence (DNA): TGCGCCAGCAGCTTGGGACAGGGGCTCCCCTACACCTTC. Protein: CASSLGQGLPYTF.

About this clonotype: A read error may be the cause here, since a much bigger clone is one base away. J is TRBJ2-3 and V is TRBV5-6, with 13 bases matching TRBD2. Germline V gene sequence: CDR1 SGHDT, CDR2 YYEEEE. This CDR3 contains 16 residues. Here the CDR3 DNA reads TGTGCCCGCAGCCGGACTAGCGGGGGCTTCACAGATACGCAGTATTTT. Residues: CARSRTSGGFTDTQYF.

This clonotype came up many times. V and J are TRBV3-1 and TRBJ2-3; 7 nucleotides match TRBD2. The V gene's germline CDR1 is LGHDT and CDR2 YNNKEL (reference sequence). J gave up 6 bases and V 1 base, and 7 bases lay outside the gene matches. This CDR3 is 15 amino acids long. The CDR3 nucleotides read TGTGCCAGCAGCCAAGTTCGCGGGGGACGGGATACGCAGTATTTT. This translates into CASSQVRGGRDTQYF.

The V gene is TRBV24-1, the J gene TRBJ2-3; D gene ambiguous. Trimming stripped 3 bases from V and 0 bases from J, with 9 bases between. Germline CDR1 KGHDR, CDR2 SFDVKD. CDR3 length equals 15 residues. CDR3 DNA: TGTGCCACCAGTGATAGGAAGAGAAGCACAGATACGCAGTATTTT. It yields the protein CATSDRKRSTDTQYF.